The TCR beta chain described here comes from a study of graft-versus-host responses after intestinal transplantation. Study background: Multivisceral, liver-intestinal, or isolated intestinal transplants were received by the recipients. The recipients all started with anti-thymocyte globulin induction and then took tacrolimus and steroids for 2 to 4 years.

Assay used: immunoSEQ multiplex PCR; TCRdb lists only in-frame clones, some missing. The profile shows 38,000 or so clones, around 95% of them singletons. Study observations and caveats: Recipient marrow contained GvH clones, some of which appeared first in ileum or blood.

V was clipped by 4 bases and J by 6 bases; unmatched bases: 7. This CDR3 spans 15 amino acids. Germline V gene sequence: CDR1 ENHRY, CDR2 SYGVKD. Details on this clone: What it binds is not known.

This TCR came from a human donor who was the organ donor for an intestinal transplant. V is TRBV10-3 and J is TRBJ2-1, with 9 nucleotides matching TRBD2. Sequences were derived from unstimulated CD8+ T cells sorted from spleen or lymph node cells, sampled before transplant. This chain's CDR3 is CAISGRGGASNEQFF. CDR3 coding DNA: TGTGCCATCAGTGGACGCGGGGGGGCATCCAATGAGCAGTTCTTC.